One sample yielded the 9 T cell receptor beta chains listed below, sequenced in a study of CD4 and CD8 cells across lung adenocarcinoma regions. TCRdb re-called the PCR reads with MiXCR, one entry per CDR3 protein. The sample consists of about 11,000 distinct CDR3 sequences, about 59% of them appearing once. Sample: CD8+ T cells from the margin of a lung tumor. Every receptor here comes from a male donor with lung adenocarcinoma. The CD4 and CD8 labels of this study may be unreliable.

On this clonotype itself: Compared with germline, one end of the junction differs, possibly owing to a read error. The gene calls are TRBV11-2 and TRBJ2-1, with D unresolved. Germline lookup yields CDR1 SGHAT and CDR2 FQNNGV. This CDR3 is built from 15 residues. The chain's CDR3 is CASSLEAASYNAQFF. CDR3 sequence (DNA): TGTGCCAGCAGCCTCGAGGCAGCTTCCTACAATGCGCAGTTCTTT.

This clonotype was counted a single time. Germline and junction disagree at one end, which may indicate a read error. The chain combines TRBV6-1 with TRBJ2-3; D could derive from TRBD1 or TRBD2 (6 bases each). CDR3 length: 16 residues. Germline V gives CDR1 MNHNS, CDR2 SASEGT. The CDR3 spells CASRGAGRRDGDTQYF. The CDR3 DNA reads TGTGCCAGCAGGGGGGCCGGGAGACGGGATGGGGATACGCAGTATTTC.

This clonotype occurred a few times. The chain has TRBV7-6 and TRBJ2-1; 11 bases fit TRBD2. Germline values: CDR1 SGHVS, CDR2 FNYEAQ. V lost 5 bases to trimming and J lost 5 bases; unmatched junction nucleotides: 11. The CDR3 is 17 residues long. CDR3 residues: CASSPQPGSGGDNEQFF. CDR3 DNA sequence: TGTGCCAGCAGCCCGCAACCGGGTAGCGGGGGGGACAATGAGCAGTTCTTC.

In this sample, this clonotype turned up many times. This chain uses TRBV6-1 with TRBJ2-5; D call uncertain. The J call may be wrong; the DNA end is better matched by TRBJ2-7. Germline V gene data show CDR1 as MNHNS and CDR2 as SASEGT. This CDR3 has 14 residues. For the CDR3, the DNA is TGTGCCAGCAGTGAAGTTGGAGAAGTGGGCGAGCAGTACTTC. Amino acids: CASSEVGEVGEQYF.

This clonotype was recorded at least ten times. The rearrangement links TRBV20-1 to TRBJ2-3, with no clear D. CDR1 DFQATT and CDR2 SNEGSKA come from the germline V gene (reference sequence). Trimming removed 5 bases from V and 3 bases from J, with 18 bases in between. The CDR3 runs 15 residues. The CDR3: CSADLSGLGTDTQYF. The DNA of the CDR3 is TGCAGTGCTGACTTGTCGGGTCTTGGAACAGATACGCAGTATTTT.

The table lists this clonotype with a count of one. The rearrangement joins TRBV6-1 to TRBJ1-5, with a tentative D call TRBD1 (5 bases). CDR3 length: 15 amino acids. V was shortened by 7 bases and J by 5 bases, with 18 bases between the two germline ends. CDR1 is MNHNS and CDR2 is SASEGT in the germline V gene. The CDR3 nucleotides are TGTGCCAGCACCAACCTCGCAGGGTGGGATCAGCCCCAGCATTTT. Protein product: CASTNLAGWDQPQHF.

V is TRBV5-6 and J is TRBJ2-1, with 8 bases matching TRBD1. From germline, CDR1 is SGHDT and CDR2 YYEEEE. J lost 10 bases, V lost 3 bases, and 9 bases had no gene match. The CDR3 runs 14 residues. The CDR3 DNA reads TGTGCCAGCAGCTCCGGACAGGGAGTAAGGGAGCAGTTCTTC. This gives the protein CASSSGQGVREQFF.

This clonotype came up a few times. V gene TRBV6-1 combines with J gene TRBJ2-2, with 14 bases aligning to TRBD2. This CDR3 contains 17 residues. The J segment lost 1 base and the V segment lost 5 bases, leaving 3 bases of the junction unmatched. Looked up from germline, CDR1 is MNHNS and CDR2 is SASEGT. The CDR3 region has the DNA TGTGCCAGCAGTCGAGGACTAGCGGGGGGGAACACCGGGGAGCTGTTTTTT. This codes for CASSRGLAGGNTGELFF.

This clonotype showed up just once. The chain employs TRBV6-1 and TRBJ2-2, with D tentatively TRBD2 (6 bases). This CDR3 comprises 15 residues. Trimming removed 6 bases from V and 16 bases from J, with 27 bases in between. Germline V gene sequence: CDR1 MNHNS, CDR2 SASEGT. The CDR3 DNA is TGTGCCAGCAGCGGACGGCCGGAGGGGACCGAGGCGCAGTTTTTT. Translating gives CASSGRPEGTEAQFF.